This T cell receptor beta chain came from a study of OX40 agonist ivuxolimab in advanced cancers. Note on this clone: No antigen is known for it.

Trimming took 0 bases from V and 4 from J, leaving 10 bases between them. The germline V gene encodes CDR1 MNHEY and CDR2 SMNVEV (reference sequence). The CDR3 is made up of 15 amino acids. Overall study findings and caveats: Researchers did not establish what antigens the expanded peripheral T cells target. With doses of 0.1 to 3.0 mg/kg, CD4+ and CD8+ blood T cells had undergone clonal expansion by week 6.

At cycle 4 day 1, cycle 7 day 1, and baseline, blood was sampled. The repertoire was sequenced with immunoSEQ multiplex PCR; TCRdb's copy has only in-frame clones and lacks some. This table has tens of thousands of clones, 90% to 95% appearing once. This chain links TRBV27 with TRBJ2-1, with D uncertain. This TCR was sampled from an adult with an advanced solid tumor such as melanoma, head and neck, liver or kidney cancer. Sequencing used CD4+ or CD8+ T cells sorted from blood, obtained in a trial of the OX40 agonist ivuxolimab. CDR3 in amino acids: CASSLSAELYNEQFF. As DNA, the CDR3 is TGTGCCAGCAGTTTATCGGCGGAGTTATACAATGAGCAGTTCTTC.